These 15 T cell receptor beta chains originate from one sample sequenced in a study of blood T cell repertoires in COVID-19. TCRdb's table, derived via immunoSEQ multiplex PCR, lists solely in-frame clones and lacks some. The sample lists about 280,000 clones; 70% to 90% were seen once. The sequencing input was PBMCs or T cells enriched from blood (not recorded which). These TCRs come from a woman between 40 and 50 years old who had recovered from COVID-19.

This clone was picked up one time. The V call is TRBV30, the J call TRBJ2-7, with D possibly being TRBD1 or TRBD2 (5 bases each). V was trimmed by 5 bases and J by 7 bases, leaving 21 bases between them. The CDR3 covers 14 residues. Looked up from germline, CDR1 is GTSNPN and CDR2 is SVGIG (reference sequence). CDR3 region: CAWGAEGGLREQYF. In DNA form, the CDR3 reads TGTGCCTGGGGGGCCGAGGGTGGTCTGAGGGAGCAGTACTTC.

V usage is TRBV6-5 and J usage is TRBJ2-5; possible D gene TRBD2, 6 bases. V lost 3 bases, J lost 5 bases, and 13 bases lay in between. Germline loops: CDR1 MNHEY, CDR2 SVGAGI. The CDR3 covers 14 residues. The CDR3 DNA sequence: TGTGCCAGCAGTTATGGTGGGGGGACCGAGACCCAGTACTTC. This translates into CASSYGGGTETQYF.

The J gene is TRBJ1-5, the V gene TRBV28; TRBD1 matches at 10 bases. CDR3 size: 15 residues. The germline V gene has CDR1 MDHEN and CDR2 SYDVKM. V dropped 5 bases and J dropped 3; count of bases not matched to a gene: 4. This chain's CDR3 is CASSRQGASNQPQHF. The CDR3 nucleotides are TGTGCCAGCAGTCGACAGGGGGCGTCCAATCAGCCCCAGCATTTT.

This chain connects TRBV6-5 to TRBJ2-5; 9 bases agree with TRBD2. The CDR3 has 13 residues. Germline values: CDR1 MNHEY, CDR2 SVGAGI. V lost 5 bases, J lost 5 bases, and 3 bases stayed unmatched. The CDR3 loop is CASSPGLAETQYF. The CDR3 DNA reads TGTGCCAGCAGTCCCGGACTAGCGGAGACCCAGTACTTC.

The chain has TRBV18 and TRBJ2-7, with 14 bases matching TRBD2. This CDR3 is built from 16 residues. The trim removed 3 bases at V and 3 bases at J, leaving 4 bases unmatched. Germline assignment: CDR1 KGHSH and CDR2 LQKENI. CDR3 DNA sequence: TGTGCCAGCTCACCTCCGGGACTAGCGGGAGACTACGAGCAGTACTTC. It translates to CASSPPGLAGDYEQYF.

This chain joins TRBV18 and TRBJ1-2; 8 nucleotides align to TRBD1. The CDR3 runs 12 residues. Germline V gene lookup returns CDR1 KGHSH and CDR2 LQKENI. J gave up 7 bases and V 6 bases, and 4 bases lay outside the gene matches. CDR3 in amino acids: CASSAQGGGYTF. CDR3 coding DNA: TGTGCCAGCTCCGCACAGGGGGGTGGCTACACCTTC. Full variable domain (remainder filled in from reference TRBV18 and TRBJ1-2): NAGVMQNPRHLVRRRGQEARLRCSPMKGHSHVYWYRQLPEEGLKFMVYLQKENIIDESGMPKERFSAEFPKEGPSILRIQQVVRGDSAAYFCASSAQGGGYTFGSGTRLTVV.

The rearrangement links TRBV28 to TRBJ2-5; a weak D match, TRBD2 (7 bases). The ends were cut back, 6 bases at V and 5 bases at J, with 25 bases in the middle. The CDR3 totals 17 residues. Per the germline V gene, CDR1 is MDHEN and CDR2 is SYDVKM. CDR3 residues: CASSFSGNAGRGETQYF. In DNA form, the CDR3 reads TGTGCCAGCAGCTTCAGCGGGAATGCTGGAAGGGGGGAGACCCAGTACTTC. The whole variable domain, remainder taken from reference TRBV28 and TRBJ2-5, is DVKVTQSSRYLVKRTGEKVFLECVQDMDHENMFWYRQDPGLGLRLIYFSYDVKMKEKGDIPEGYSVSREKKERFSLILESASTNQTSMYLCASSFSGNAGRGETQYFGPGTRLLVL.

In DNA, the CDR3 is TGTGCCAGCAATAGCGGCGGGACTCAAGAGACCCAGTACTTC. This encodes CASNSGGTQETQYF. The V gene is TRBV27, the J gene TRBJ2-5; TRBD2 might be the D (6 bases). V gave up 7 bases and J gave up 2 bases, with 14 bases separating them. This CDR3 has 14 amino acids. Germline CDR1 reads MNHEY; CDR2 reads SMNVEV (reference sequence).

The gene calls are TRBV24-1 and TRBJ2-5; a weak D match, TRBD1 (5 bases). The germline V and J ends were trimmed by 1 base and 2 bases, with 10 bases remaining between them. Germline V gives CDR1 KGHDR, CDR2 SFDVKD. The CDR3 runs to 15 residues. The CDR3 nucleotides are TGTGCCACCAGTGATTTTGGGGCGACTCAAGAGACCCAGTACTTC. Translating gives CATSDFGATQETQYF.

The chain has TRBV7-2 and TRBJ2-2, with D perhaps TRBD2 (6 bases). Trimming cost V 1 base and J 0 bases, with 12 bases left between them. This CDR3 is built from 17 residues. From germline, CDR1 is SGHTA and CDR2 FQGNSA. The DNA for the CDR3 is TGTGCCAGCAGCTTAGTTGCTGCGGGGACGAACACCGGGGAGCTGTTTTTT. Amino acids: CASSLVAAGTNTGELFF.

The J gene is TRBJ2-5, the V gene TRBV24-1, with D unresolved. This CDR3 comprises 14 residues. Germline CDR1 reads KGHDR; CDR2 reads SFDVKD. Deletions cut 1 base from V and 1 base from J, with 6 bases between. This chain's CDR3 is CATSDFSSQETQYF. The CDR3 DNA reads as TGTGCCACCAGTGATTTCTCCAGCCAAGAGACCCAGTACTTC.

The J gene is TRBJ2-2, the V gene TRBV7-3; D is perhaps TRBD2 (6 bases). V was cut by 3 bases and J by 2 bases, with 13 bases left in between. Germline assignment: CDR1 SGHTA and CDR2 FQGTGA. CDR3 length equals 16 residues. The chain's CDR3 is CASSFTGVANTGELFF. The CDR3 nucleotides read TGTGCCAGCAGCTTCACGGGAGTCGCTAACACCGGGGAGCTGTTTTTT.

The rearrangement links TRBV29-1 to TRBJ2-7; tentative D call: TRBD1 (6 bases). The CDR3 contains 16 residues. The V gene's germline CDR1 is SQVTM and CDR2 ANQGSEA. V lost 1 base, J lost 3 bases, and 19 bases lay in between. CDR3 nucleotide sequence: TGCAGCGTTGAAGTAACCCTACAGGGAAGGAACTACGAGCAGTACTTC. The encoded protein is CSVEVTLQGRNYEQYF.

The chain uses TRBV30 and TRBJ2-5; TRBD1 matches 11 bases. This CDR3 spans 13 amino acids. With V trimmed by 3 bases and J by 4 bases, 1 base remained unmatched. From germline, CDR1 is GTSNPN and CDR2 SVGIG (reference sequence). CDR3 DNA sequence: TGTGCCTGGAGGGACAGGGGGCGAGAGACCCAGTACTTC. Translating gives CAWRDRGRETQYF. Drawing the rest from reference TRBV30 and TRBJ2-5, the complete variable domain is SQTIHQWPATLVQPVGSPLSLECTVEGTSNPNLYWYRQAAGRGLQLLFYSVGIGQISSEVPQNLSASRPQDRQFILSSKKLLLSDSGFYLCAWRDRGRETQYFGPGTRLLVL.

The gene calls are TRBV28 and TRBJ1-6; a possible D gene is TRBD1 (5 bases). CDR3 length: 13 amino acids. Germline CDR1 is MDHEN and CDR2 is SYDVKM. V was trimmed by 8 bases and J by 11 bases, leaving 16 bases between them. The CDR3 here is CASQVGGVPPLHF. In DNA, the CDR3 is TGTGCCAGCCAAGTCGGGGGGGTTCCACCCCTCCACTTT.